This TCR beta chain was obtained from a study of blood T cell repertoires in COVID-19. As processed by the authors: It was from reference gene primer amplification that nucleated cell counts were estimated. Here immunoSEQ multiplex PCR was the method, and the copy in TCRdb shows in-frame clones only, minus some. V, J and clone size are those of that table, while D and trimming were read from the DNA. The sample consists of 180,000 or so clones, 75% to 90% of them appearing once. The germline gives CDR1 SGDLS, CDR2 YYNGEE. The CDR3 length is 13 residues. V gave up 8 bases and J gave up 8 bases; unmatched junction bases: 4.

V and J are TRBV9 and TRBJ2-1; TRBD2 aligns across 13 bases. The sequence came from a man aged 35 to 55 who had recovered from COVID-19. The sequencing input was PBMCs or T cells enriched from blood (not recorded which). The CDR3 spells CASGLAGEYEQFF. As DNA, the CDR3 is TGTGCCAGTGGACTAGCGGGAGAATATGAGCAGTTCTTC.